This TCR beta chain was captured by sequencing in a study of regulatory T cells in long-lasting Graves disease. Specified time point: newly diagnosed GD, antithyroid drugs for less than 3 months. The authors made the TCR library using RNA they extracted from PBMCs. General study findings and limits: Under persistent disease, TRBV28, TRBJ1-2 and TRBJ2-5 were used preferentially. Because few samples were included, accuracy may have been lower.

V was shortened by 4 bases and J by 7 bases, with 12 bases between the two germline ends. The CDR3 extends over 14 amino acids. Germline loops: CDR1 SGHDT, CDR2 YYEEEE. This clonotype was detected ten times or more. Antigen specificity is unknown. Libraries of TCR beta came from iRepertoire HTBI primers plus Arm-PCR of CDR3 regions. Methods used by the authors: Samples collectively showed some 65 TRBV and approximately 15 TRBJ segments. TCRdb re-derived calls from the multiplex PCR reads in MiXCR, one entry per CDR3 protein. TCRdb's processing, not the authors', yielded these V and J calls. Of some 490,000 distinct CDR3 sequences detected, around 11% appear once; the ten largest clones hold around 9.3%. The data also belong to a second study, concerning T cells in Graves' hyperthyroidism and ophthalmopathy.

V is TRBV5-6 and J is TRBJ1-6; TRBD1 might be the D (5 bases). The sample was peripheral blood mononuclear cells (PBMCs), taken at new diagnosis, from a patient treated with antithyroid drugs. This clonotype originated in a woman in her 30s with Graves disease. This CDR3 is CASSRRQSNSPLHF. The CDR3 region has the DNA TGTGCCAGCAGCCGTAGACAGTCAAATTCACCCCTCCACTTT.